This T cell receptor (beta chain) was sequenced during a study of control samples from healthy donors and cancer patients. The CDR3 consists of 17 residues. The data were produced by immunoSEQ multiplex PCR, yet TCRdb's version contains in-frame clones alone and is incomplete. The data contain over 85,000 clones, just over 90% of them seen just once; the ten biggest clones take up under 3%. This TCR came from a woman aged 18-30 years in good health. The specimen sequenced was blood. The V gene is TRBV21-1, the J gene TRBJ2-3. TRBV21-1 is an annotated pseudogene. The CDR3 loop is CASSHPEGQESTDTQYF. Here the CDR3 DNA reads TGTGCCAGCAGCCACCCCGAGGGGCAGGAAAGCACAGATACGCAGTATTTT.